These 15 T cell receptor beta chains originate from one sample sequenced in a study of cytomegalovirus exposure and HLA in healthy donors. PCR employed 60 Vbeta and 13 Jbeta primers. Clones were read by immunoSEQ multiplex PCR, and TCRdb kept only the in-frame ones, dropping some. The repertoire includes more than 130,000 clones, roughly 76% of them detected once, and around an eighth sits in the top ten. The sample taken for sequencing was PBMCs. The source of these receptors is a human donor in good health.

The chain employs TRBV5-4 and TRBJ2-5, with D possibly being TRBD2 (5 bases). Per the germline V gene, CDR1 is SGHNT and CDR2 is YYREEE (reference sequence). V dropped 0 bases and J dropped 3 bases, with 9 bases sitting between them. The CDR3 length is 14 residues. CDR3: CASSLAGGKETQYF. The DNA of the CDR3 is TGTGCCAGCAGCTTGGCCGGAGGAAAAGAGACCCAGTACTTC. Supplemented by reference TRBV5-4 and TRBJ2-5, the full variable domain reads ETGVTQSPTHLIKTRGQQVTLRCSSQSGHNTVSWYQQALGQGPQFIFQYYREEENGRGNFPPRFSGLQFPNYSSELNVNALELDDSALYLCASSLAGGKETQYFGPGTRLLVL.

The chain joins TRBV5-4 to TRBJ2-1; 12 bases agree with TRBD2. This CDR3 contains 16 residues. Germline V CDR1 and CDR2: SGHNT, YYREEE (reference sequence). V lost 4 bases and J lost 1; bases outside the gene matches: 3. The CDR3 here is CASSRGLAGSYNEQFF. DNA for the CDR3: TGTGCCAGCAGCAGGGGACTAGCGGGTTCCTACAATGAGCAGTTCTTC.

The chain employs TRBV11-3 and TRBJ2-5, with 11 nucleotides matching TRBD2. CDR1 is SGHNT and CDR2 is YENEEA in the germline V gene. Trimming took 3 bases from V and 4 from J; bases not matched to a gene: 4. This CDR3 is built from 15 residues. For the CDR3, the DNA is TGTGCCAGCAGCTTTAGCGGGAGGGCCGTAGAGACCCAGTACTTC. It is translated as CASSFSGRAVETQYF.

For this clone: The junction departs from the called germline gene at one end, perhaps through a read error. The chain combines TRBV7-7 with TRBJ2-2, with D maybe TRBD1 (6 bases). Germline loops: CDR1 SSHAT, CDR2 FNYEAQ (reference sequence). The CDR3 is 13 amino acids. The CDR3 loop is CASSPDSTGELFF. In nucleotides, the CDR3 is TGTGCTAGCAGCCCGGACAGCACCGGGGAGCTGTTTTTT.

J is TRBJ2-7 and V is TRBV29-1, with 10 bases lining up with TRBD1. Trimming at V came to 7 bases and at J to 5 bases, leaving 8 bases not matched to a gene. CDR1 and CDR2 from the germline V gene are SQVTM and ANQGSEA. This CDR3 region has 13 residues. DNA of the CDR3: TGCAGCGCTCCGGGACAGGGGACCAACGAGCAGTACTTC. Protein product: CSAPGQGTNEQYF.

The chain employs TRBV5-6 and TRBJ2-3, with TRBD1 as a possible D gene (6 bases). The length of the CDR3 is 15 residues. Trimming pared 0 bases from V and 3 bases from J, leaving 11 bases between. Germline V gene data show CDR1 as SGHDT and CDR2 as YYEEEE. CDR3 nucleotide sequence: TGTGCCAGCAGCTTGGTATCCGACAGGACAGATACGCAGTATTTT. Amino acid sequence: CASSLVSDRTDTQYF.

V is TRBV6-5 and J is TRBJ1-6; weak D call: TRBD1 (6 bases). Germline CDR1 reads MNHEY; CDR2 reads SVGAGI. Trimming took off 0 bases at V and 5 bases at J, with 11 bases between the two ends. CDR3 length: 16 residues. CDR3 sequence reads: CASSYSPGTNNSPLHF. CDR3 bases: TGTGCCAGCAGTTACTCCCCCGGGACAAATAATTCACCCCTCCACTTT.

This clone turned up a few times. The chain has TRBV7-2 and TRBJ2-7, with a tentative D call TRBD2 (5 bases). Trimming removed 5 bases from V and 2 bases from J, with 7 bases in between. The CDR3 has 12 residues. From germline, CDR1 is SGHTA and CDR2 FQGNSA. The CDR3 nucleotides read TGTGCCAGCAGCCCTAGCCCCTACGAGCAGTACTTC. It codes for CASSPSPYEQYF.

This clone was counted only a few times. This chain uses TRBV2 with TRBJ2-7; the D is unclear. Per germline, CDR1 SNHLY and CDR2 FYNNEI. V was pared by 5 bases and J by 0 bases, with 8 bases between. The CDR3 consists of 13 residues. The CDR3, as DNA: TGTGCCAGCAGTAAACGGAGCTCCTACGAGCAGTACTTC. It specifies CASSKRSSYEQYF.

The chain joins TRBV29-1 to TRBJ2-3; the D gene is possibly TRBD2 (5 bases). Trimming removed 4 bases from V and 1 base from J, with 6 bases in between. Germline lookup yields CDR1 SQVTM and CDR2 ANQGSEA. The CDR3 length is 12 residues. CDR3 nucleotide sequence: TGCAGCGTTGTGCGGGGCACAGATACGCAGTATTTT. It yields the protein CSVVRGTDTQYF.

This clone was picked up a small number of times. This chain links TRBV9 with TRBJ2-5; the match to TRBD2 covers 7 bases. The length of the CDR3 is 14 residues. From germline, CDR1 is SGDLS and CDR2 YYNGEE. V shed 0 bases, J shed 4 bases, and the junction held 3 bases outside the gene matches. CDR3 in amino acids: CASSVGWGGETQYF. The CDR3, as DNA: TGTGCCAGCAGCGTAGGTTGGGGGGGAGAGACCCAGTACTTC. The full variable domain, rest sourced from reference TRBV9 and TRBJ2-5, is DSGVTQTPKHLITATGQRVTLRCSPRSGDLSVYWYQQSLDQGLQFLIQYYNGEERAKGNILERFSAQQFPDLHSELNLSSLELGDSALYFCASSVGWGGETQYFGPGTRLLVL.

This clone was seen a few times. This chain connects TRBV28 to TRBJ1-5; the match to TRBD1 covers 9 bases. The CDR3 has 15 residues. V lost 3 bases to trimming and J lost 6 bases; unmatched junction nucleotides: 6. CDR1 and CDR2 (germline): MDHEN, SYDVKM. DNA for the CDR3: TGTGCCAGCAGTTTGAGGACAGGGGTTGGTCAGCCCCAGCATTTT. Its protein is CASSLRTGVGQPQHF.

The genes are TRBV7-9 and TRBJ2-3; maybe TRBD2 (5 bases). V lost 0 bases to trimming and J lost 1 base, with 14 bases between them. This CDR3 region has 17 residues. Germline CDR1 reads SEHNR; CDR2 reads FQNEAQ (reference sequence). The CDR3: CASSLAERGWGTDTQYF. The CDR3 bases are TGTGCCAGCAGCTTAGCGGAACGGGGATGGGGCACAGATACGCAGTATTTT. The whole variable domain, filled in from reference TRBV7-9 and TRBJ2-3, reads DTGVSQNPRHKITKRGQNVTFRCDPISEHNRLYWYRQTLGQGPEFLTYFQNEAQLEKSRLLSDRFSAERPKGSFSTLEIQRTEQGDSAMYLCASSLAERGWGTDTQYFGPGTRLTVL.

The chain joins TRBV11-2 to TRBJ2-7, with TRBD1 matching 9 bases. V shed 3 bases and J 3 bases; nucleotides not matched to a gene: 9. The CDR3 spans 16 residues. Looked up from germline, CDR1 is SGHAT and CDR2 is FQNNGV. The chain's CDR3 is CASSLAGDRAIYEQYF. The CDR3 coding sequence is TGTGCCAGCAGCTTGGCCGGGGACAGGGCGATCTACGAGCAGTACTTC.

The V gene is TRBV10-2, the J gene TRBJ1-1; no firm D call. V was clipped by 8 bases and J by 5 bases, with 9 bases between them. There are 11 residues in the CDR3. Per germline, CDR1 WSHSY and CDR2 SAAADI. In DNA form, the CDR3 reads TGCGCCAGCGTACTTAATACTGAAGCTTTCTTT. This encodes CASVLNTEAFF.